One and the same sample provided the 23 T cell receptor beta chains below, sequenced in a study of T cells in tuberculosis. Some clones are missing from TCRdb's copy, which holds only in-frame ones; the method was immunoSEQ multiplex PCR. Of more than 35,000 clones listed, approximately 93% are singletons. The time point denotes: new active TB diagnosis, blood taken before or within 7 days of starting treatment. The source material was PBMCs, sampled at tuberculosis diagnosis. The receptors derive from an adult with tuberculosis.

This chain connects TRBV19 to TRBJ1-2; 8 positions agree with TRBD1. The junction had 12 bases not matched to a gene; V was cut back by 5 bases and J by 7 bases. The CDR3 loop spans 15 amino acids. Germline V gene data show CDR1 as LNHDA and CDR2 as SQIVND (reference sequence). The CDR3 DNA is TGTGCCAGTAGTTCACAGGGGGACGGTTATCGTGGCTACACCTTC. This sequence encodes CASSSQGDGYRGYTF.

The J gene is TRBJ2-1, the V gene TRBV19; a possible D gene is TRBD1 (5 bases). This CDR3 spans 12 amino acids. V lost 5 bases to trimming and J lost 4 bases, with 6 bases between them. Per germline, CDR1 LNHDA and CDR2 SQIVND (reference sequence). CDR3 sequence (DNA): TGTGCCAGTAGTCCAGGGTACAATGAGCAGTTCTTC. Its translation is CASSPGYNEQFF.

The chain is built from TRBV5-1 and TRBJ1-2, with a weak D call TRBD1 (5 bases). Per germline, CDR1 SGHRS and CDR2 YFSETQ. The CDR3 sequence is 15 residues long. V was cut by 0 bases and J by 6 bases, with 15 bases left in between. CDR3 nucleotides: TGCGCCAGCAGCTTGGAGGGGTGGGTTGAGAATGGCTACACCTTC. Its protein product is CASSLEGWVENGYTF.

CDR3 nucleotide sequence: TGTGCCAGCACCGAACAGGGGCGAGATAGCACAGATACGCAGTATTTT. It is translated as CASTEQGRDSTDTQYF. The V call is TRBV5-6, the J call TRBJ2-3; 7 bases map to TRBD1. Germline CDR1 reads SGHDT; CDR2 reads YYEEEE. V was pared by 6 bases and J by 0 bases, with 10 bases of the junction left unmatched. This CDR3 comprises 16 residues. Together with reference TRBV5-6 and TRBJ2-3, the CDR3 gives the full variable domain: DAGVTQSPTHLIKTRGQQVTLRCSPKSGHDTVSWYQQALGQGPQFIFQYYEEEERQRGNFPDRFSGHQFPNYSSELNVNALLLGDSALYLCASTEQGRDSTDTQYFGPGTRLTVL.

The rearrangement uses TRBV28 and TRBJ2-7; TRBD2 might be the D (5 bases). This CDR3 has 12 residues. The ends were cut back, 8 bases at V and 2 bases at J, with 10 bases in the middle. Germline V gene lookup returns CDR1 MDHEN and CDR2 SYDVKM. The CDR3 DNA is TGTGCCAGCGGCGGGCAGGCCTACGAGCAGTACTTC. This codes for CASGGQAYEQYF.

The chain employs TRBV9 and TRBJ1-3; D perhaps matches TRBD1 (6 bases). In germline, CDR1 is SGDLS, CDR2 YYNGEE. Trimming stripped 3 bases from V and 2 bases from J, with 15 bases between. The CDR3 spans 16 residues. CDR3 nucleotides: TGTGCCAGCAGCGCTTCAGGGGATAATACTGGAAACACCATATATTTT. Its protein is CASSASGDNTGNTIYF.

This chain joins TRBV21-1 and TRBJ2-5; the table's D gene call, TRBD1, was not cross checked with the DNA. TRBV21-1 is tagged as a pseudogene. CDR3 length: 17 residues. The CDR3 loop reads CASSKDFDRRSQETQYF. CDR3 coding DNA: TGTGCCAGCAGCAAAGACTTCGACAGGCGATCACAAGAGACCCAGTACTTC.

The CDR3 nucleotides are TGTGCCAGCAGGGGGGCGGGCTATGGCTACACCTTC. Amino acid sequence: CASRGAGYGYTF. The chain has TRBV6-1 and TRBJ1-2; D might be TRBD1 (6 bases). This CDR3 comprises 12 residues. CDR1 and CDR2 (germline): MNHNS, SASEGT. V gave up 6 bases and J gave up 4 bases, with 9 bases separating them.

The rearrangement joins TRBV9 to TRBJ2-3; TRBD1 is a possible D gene (6 bases). V lost 1 base, J lost 4 bases, and 10 bases lay in between. Per germline, CDR1 SGDLS and CDR2 YYNGEE. This CDR3 contains 14 residues. The CDR3 DNA sequence: TGTGCCAGCAGCGTATCAGGGGAAGCAGATACGCAGTATTTT. Translating gives CASSVSGEADTQYF.

The gene calls are TRBV15 and TRBJ1-1, with unresolved D. This CDR3 has 13 amino acids. Germline V gene lookup returns CDR1 LNHNV and CDR2 YYDKDF (reference sequence). The V gene lost 3 bases and the J gene lost 4 bases, with 9 bases spanning the gap. CDR3 in amino acids: CATSRAAGTEAFF. DNA for the CDR3: TGTGCCACCAGCAGGGCTGCTGGCACTGAAGCTTTCTTT.

Notes on this clone: The junction departs from germline at one end; a sequencing error may be responsible. The chain carries TRBV11-3 and TRBJ1-1, with D perhaps matching TRBD1 (5 bases). CDR3 size: 13 residues. CDR1 SGHNT and CDR2 YENEEA come from the germline V gene. DNA of the CDR3: TGTGCCAGCAGCCTAGAGGGGCACACTGAAGCTTTCTTT. It yields the protein CASSLEGHTEAFF.

V gene TRBV5-1 combines with J gene TRBJ2-5; 8 nucleotides line up with TRBD1. CDR1 and CDR2 (germline): SGHRS, YFSETQ. J was trimmed by 5 bases and V by 3 bases; bases with no gene match: 9. The CDR3 has 15 residues. The CDR3 DNA reads TGCGCCAGCAGCTCTGGCAGGGGGCAAGGTGAGACCCAGTACTTC. Encoded protein: CASSSGRGQGETQYF. Full variable domain (missing parts from reference TRBV5-1 and TRBJ2-5): KAGVTQTPRYLIKTRGQQVTLSCSPISGHRSVSWYQQTPGQGLQFLFEYFSETQRNKGNFPGRFSGRQFSNSRSEMNVSTLELGDSALYLCASSSGRGQGETQYFGPGTRLLVL.

The chain is built from TRBV5-1 and TRBJ2-3; D may be TRBD2 (6 bases). Germline V gene sequence: CDR1 SGHRS, CDR2 YFSETQ. The CDR3 is 14 amino acids. V was shortened by 4 bases and J by 2 bases, with 11 bases between the two germline ends. CDR3 bases: TGCGCCAGCAGCACCGGGGGTAACACAGATACGCAGTATTTT. Translating gives CASSTGGNTDTQYF. The variable domain in full, completed from reference TRBV5-1 and TRBJ2-3, reads KAGVTQTPRYLIKTRGQQVTLSCSPISGHRSVSWYQQTPGQGLQFLFEYFSETQRNKGNFPGRFSGRQFSNSRSEMNVSTLELGDSALYLCASSTGGNTDTQYFGPGTRLTVL.

V is TRBV6-5 and J is TRBJ2-3; D uncertain. Trimming left V 6 bases short and J 1 base short, with 11 bases between. The CDR3 runs 14 residues. Germline V gene data show CDR1 as MNHEY and CDR2 as SVGAGI. CDR3 loop: CASRKNQGTDTQYF. CDR3 nucleotide sequence: TGTGCCAGCAGGAAAAATCAGGGCACAGATACGCAGTATTTT.

The chain couples TRBV2 to TRBJ2-4; D may be TRBD2 (7 bases). The CDR3 covers 16 residues. The germline CDR1 and CDR2 sequences are SNHLY and FYNNEI. Deletions cut 4 bases from V and 4 bases from J, with 17 bases between. CDR3 protein: CASSGPVGGPKNIQYF. The CDR3 nucleotides are TGTGCCAGCAGTGGTCCGGTGGGGGGGCCGAAAAACATTCAGTACTTC. Full variable domain (remainder filled in from reference TRBV2 and TRBJ2-4): EPEVTQTPSHQVTQMGQEVILRCVPISNHLYFYWYRQILGQKVEFLVSFYNNEISEKSEIFDDQFSVERPDGSNFTLKIRSTKLEDSAMYFCASSGPVGGPKNIQYFGAGTRLSVL.

The chain employs TRBV6-5 and TRBJ1-6; D perhaps matches TRBD1 (5 bases). The V and J ends lost 3 bases and 10 bases respectively, with 16 bases between them. Germline CDR1 MNHEY, CDR2 SVGAGI. The CDR3 loop spans 15 amino acids. CDR3: CASSYSGITLSPLHF. The DNA of the CDR3 is TGTGCCAGCAGTTATTCAGGGATTACCCTGTCACCCCTCCACTTT.

The chain joins TRBV27 to TRBJ2-7; 8 nucleotides agree with TRBD1. This CDR3 spans 15 amino acids. V lost 3 bases to trimming and J lost 7 bases; unmatched junction nucleotides: 11. Germline V gene data show CDR1 as MNHEY and CDR2 as SMNVEV (reference sequence). CDR3 protein: CASSFSWTGSREQYF. The CDR3 DNA sequence: TGTGCCAGCAGTTTTTCCTGGACAGGGTCACGAGAGCAGTACTTC.

V and J are TRBV2 and TRBJ1-2; no firm D call. The length of the CDR3 is 15 residues. The germline CDR1 and CDR2 sequences are SNHLY and FYNNEI. Trimming shortened V by 5 bases and J by 2 bases, and 15 bases separated the two germline ends. CDR3 protein: CASSRVMGGNYGYTF. CDR3 sequence (DNA): TGTGCCAGCAGTCGAGTCATGGGAGGAAACTATGGCTACACCTTC. Together with reference TRBV2 and TRBJ1-2, the CDR3 gives the full variable domain: EPEVTQTPSHQVTQMGQEVILRCVPISNHLYFYWYRQILGQKVEFLVSFYNNEISEKSEIFDDQFSVERPDGSNFTLKIRSTKLEDSAMYFCASSRVMGGNYGYTFGSGTRLTVV.

The V and J genes are TRBV7-7 and TRBJ2-1; 10 bases map to TRBD2. The CDR3 extends over 15 amino acids. Germline V gene sequence: CDR1 SSHAT, CDR2 FNYEAQ (reference sequence). The J segment lost 7 bases and the V segment lost 1 base, leaving 4 bases of the junction unmatched. CDR3: CASSLGLAGDNEQFF. The CDR3 nucleotides read TGTGCCAGCAGCTTAGGGCTAGCGGGGGATAATGAGCAGTTCTTC. Variable domain in full (rest from reference TRBV7-7 and TRBJ2-1): GAGVSQSPRYKVTKRGQDVTLRCDPISSHATLYWYQQALGQGPEFLTYFNYEAQPDKSGLPSDRFSAERPEGSISTLTIQRTEQRDSAMYRCASSLGLAGDNEQFFGPGTRLTVL.

The rearrangement links TRBV6-1 to TRBJ2-7; 7 bases match TRBD1. This CDR3 spans 13 amino acids. V trimming: 6 bases; J trimming: 3 bases; junction bases outside the gene matches: 5. Germline loops: CDR1 MNHNS, CDR2 SASEGT. In nucleotides, the CDR3 is TGTGCCAGCAGGGACAGGACGGTCTACGAGCAGTACTTC. Residues: CASRDRTVYEQYF.

The rearrangement uses TRBV12-5 and TRBJ1-2; TRBD1 is a possible D gene (5 bases). The V gene lost 6 bases and the J gene lost 1 base, with 21 bases spanning the gap. Germline CDR1 is LGHNT and CDR2 is FRNRAP. The CDR3 spans 17 residues. The CDR3 DNA reads TGTGCTAGTGGCGACCGGGACTCTTCTCCCCTTAACTATGGCTACACCTTC. This encodes CASGDRDSSPLNYGYTF.

The V gene is TRBV7-6, the J gene TRBJ2-5; perhaps TRBD2 as D (6 bases). Germline loops: CDR1 SGHVS, CDR2 FNYEAQ. With 1 base removed from V and 5 bases from J, the gap between germline ends came to 11 bases. This CDR3 comprises 14 residues. Here the CDR3 DNA reads TGTGCCAGCAGCTTAGGGACTAACAGGGAGACCCAGTACTTC. Translated, it gives CASSLGTNRETQYF.

V usage is TRBV7-8 and J usage is TRBJ1-5; 7 nucleotides agree with TRBD1. Germline values: CDR1 SGHVS, CDR2 FQNEAQ. There are 15 residues in the CDR3. With 5 bases clipped from V and 0 bases from J, the junction kept 4 bases outside the gene matches. The CDR3 DNA sequence: TGTGCCAGCAGCCCACAGGGGAATAGCAATCAGCCCCAGCATTTT. Translated, it gives CASSPQGNSNQPQHF.